A selection of T cell receptor beta chains follows, all from one sample in a study of blood T cell repertoires in COVID-19. The repertoire was sequenced with immunoSEQ multiplex PCR; TCRdb's copy has only in-frame clones and lacks some. The table records 250,000 to 300,000 clones, approximately 77% of them present only once. The sample taken for sequencing was peripheral blood. The receptors stem from a woman aged 18-29 years with acute or convalescent COVID-19. Each CDR3 is given with its conserved first and last residue. The D gene is left open where the match is weak. A row's size may be missing; if present it is once, few, many or a size class.

size: NA
V: TRBV21-1
J: TRBJ2-3
D: NA
DNA: TGTGCCAGCAGCAAAGACCAGCGGGTTGATACGCAGTATTTT
CDR3: CASSKDQRVDTQYF

size: many
V: TRBV9
J: TRBJ1-6
D: NA
DNA: TGTGCCAGCAGCGTAGTTGGGGGGGGATCACCCCTCCACTTT
CDR3: CASSVVGGGSPLHF

size: NA
V: TRBV3-1/TRBV3-2
J: TRBJ2-1
D: TRBD2
DNA: TGTGCCAGCGGCAAAGATTCGGGAGGTGAGCAGTTCTTC
CDR3: CASGKDSGGEQFF

size: NA
V: TRBV2
J: TRBJ2-3
D: NA
DNA: TGTGCCAGCAGTGCTGAGCGCCCCACAGATACGCAGTATTTT
CDR3: CASSAERPTDTQYF

size: NA
V: TRBV7-2
J: TRBJ1-5
D: NA
DNA: TGTGCCAGCAGCCTTCGGTCAGGGCAGTACGAACGAAGTCAGCCCCAGCATTTT
CDR3: CASSLRSGQYERSQPQHF

size: NA
V: TRBV5-5
J: TRBJ2-3
D: NA
DNA: TGTGCCAGCAGCTTGGAAGCGGAGAGCACAGATACGCAGTATTTT
CDR3: CASSLEAESTDTQYF

size: NA
V: TRBV6-1
J: TRBJ2-1
D: NA
DNA: TGTGCCAGCAGTGAAGAGGACTACCTTGAGCAGTTCTTC
CDR3: CASSEEDYLEQFF

size: NA
V: TRBV4-3
J: TRBJ2-1
D: NA
DNA: TGCGCCAGCAGCCAAGATGTCGAGCGTTACAATGAGCAGTTCTTC
CDR3: CASSQDVERYNEQFF

size: NA
V: TRBV13
J: TRBJ2-7
D: TRBD2
DNA: TGTGCCAGCTCACCTAAAGGACTAGCGGGAGGGTACGAGCAGTACTTC
CDR3: CASSPKGLAGGYEQYF

size: many
V: TRBV6-5
J: TRBJ1-6
D: NA
DNA: TGTGCCAGCAGTTTCGAGAGCCCCTATAATTCACCCCTCCACTTT
CDR3: CASSFESPYNSPLHF

size: once
V: TRBV28
J: TRBJ1-6
D: TRBD1
DNA: TGTGCCAGCAGAACAGGGGGCGCAGGGGATTCACCCCTCCACTTT
CDR3: CASRTGGAGDSPLHF

size: NA
V: TRBV5-1
J: TRBJ1-2
D: TRBD1
DNA: TGCGCCAGCAGCACCGGGACAGGGGGTAATGGCTACACCTTC
CDR3: CASSTGTGGNGYTF

size: once
V: TRBV27
J: TRBJ1-2
D: NA
DNA: TGTGCCAGCAGCGGGATCCCTACCTATGGCTACACCTTC
CDR3: CASSGIPTYGYTF

size: NA
V: TRBV3-1/TRBV3-2
J: TRBJ1-3
D: TRBD1
DNA: TGTGCCAGCAGCCAAGAATTGACAGGGGGCGGAAACACCATATATTTT
CDR3: CASSQELTGGGNTIYF

size: NA
V: TRBV27
J: TRBJ1-2
D: TRBD1
DNA: TGTGCCAGCAGTTCCGGGACAGGGGGATATCGAAACTATGGCTACACCTTC
CDR3: CASSSGTGGYRNYGYTF

size: NA
V: TRBV5-1
J: TRBJ1-3
D: NA
DNA: TGCGCCAGCAGCTTGGCCTTAAACTCTGGAAACACCATATATTTT
CDR3: CASSLALNSGNTIYF

size: NA
V: TRBV7-3
J: TRBJ2-7
D: TRBD2
DNA: TGTGCCAGCAGCTTAATATCGGGGACAGAGACTAGCGGCGGGCTCAAGGCTTCCTACGAGCAGTACTTC
CDR3: CASSLISGTETSGGLKASYEQYF

size: NA
V: TRBV6-5
J: TRBJ1-2
D: NA
DNA: TGTGCCAGCAGGACGGAGGCAGGGGTTGGAGGCTACACCTTC
CDR3: CASRTEAGVGGYTF

size: NA
V: TRBV6-2/TRBV6-3
J: TRBJ2-7
D: TRBD1
DNA: TGTGCCAGCAGATACCAGACAGGGAGCTCCTACGAGCAGTACTTC
CDR3: CASRYQTGSSYEQYF

size: NA
V: TRBV7-2
J: TRBJ2-7
D: NA
DNA: TGTGCCAGCAGCTTCCGGTTTGGCGAGCAGTACTTC
CDR3: CASSFRFGEQYF

size: NA
V: TRBV4-3
J: TRBJ2-7
D: TRBD2
DNA: TGCGCCAGCAGCCAACAGCAGGGGACTAGCGGGAGCTACGAGCAGTACTTC
CDR3: CASSQQQGTSGSYEQYF

size: few
V: TRBV18
J: TRBJ2-5
D: NA
DNA: TGTGCCAGCTCACCGTCTGAGACCCAGTACTTC
CDR3: CASSPSETQYF

size: NA
V: TRBV28
J: TRBJ2-5
D: NA
DNA: TGTGCCAGCAGTCGGGTGACCCAGTACTTC
CDR3: CASSRVTQYF

size: NA
V: TRBV6-1
J: TRBJ2-2
D: TRBD2
DNA: TGTGCCAGCAGTGATAATCTAGCGGGAGGCGGGGAGCTGTTTTTT
CDR3: CASSDNLAGGGELFF

size: NA
V: TRBV7-9
J: TRBJ2-3
D: TRBD1
DNA: TGTGCCAGCAGCGAGGGACAGCTTTCCACAGATACGCAGTATTTT
CDR3: CASSEGQLSTDTQYF

size: few
V: TRBV11-2
J: TRBJ2-3
D: NA
DNA: TGTGCCAGCACGGGGGAGACCGCTCGCACAGATACGCAGTATTTT
CDR3: CASTGETARTDTQYF

size: NA
V: TRBV27
J: TRBJ2-7
D: TRBD2
DNA: TGTGCCAGCAGTTCTAGGACTAGCGGTCTGTGGGAGCAGTACTTC
CDR3: CASSSRTSGLWEQYF

size: NA
V: TRBV7-2
J: TRBJ1-4
D: TRBD1
DNA: TGTGCCAGCAGCTTAGGACAGGGAGATAATGAAAAACTGTTTTTT
CDR3: CASSLGQGDNEKLFF

size: NA
V: TRBV18
J: TRBJ2-4
D: TRBD2
DNA: TGTGCCAGCTCGCCGGGACTAGCGGGAGTTTCAGGCAAAAACATTCAGTACTTC
CDR3: CASSPGLAGVSGKNIQYF

size: many
V: TRBV10-1
J: TRBJ1-1
D: NA
DNA: TGCGCCAGTCAATTTCAGGGGCATAAGGCTGAAGCTTTCTTT
CDR3: CASQFQGHKAEAFF

size: NA
V: TRBV7-9
J: TRBJ2-2
D: NA
DNA: TGTGCCAGCAGCTTAGTGAGAGACACCGGGGAGCTGTTTTTT
CDR3: CASSLVRDTGELFF

size: NA
V: TRBV6-5
J: TRBJ1-2
D: NA
DNA: TGTGCCAGCAACCCCGGCGGCGGCTATGGCTACACCTTC
CDR3: CASNPGGGYGYTF

size: NA
V: TRBV13
J: TRBJ1-3
D: NA
DNA: TGTGCCAGCAGCTTAAGCCCGGCGGACATATCATCTGGAAACACCATATATTTT
CDR3: CASSLSPADISSGNTIYF

size: NA
V: TRBV5-5
J: TRBJ1-5
D: TRBD1
DNA: TGTGCCAGCAGCTTGGGGAGTTTCGGGACAGTGGGCAATCAGCCCCAGCATTTT
CDR3: CASSLGSFGTVGNQPQHF

size: NA
V: TRBV11-3
J: TRBJ2-1
D: TRBD2
DNA: TGTGCCAGCAGCAAGTCTAGCGGGAGTGGAAACAATGAGCAGTTCTTC
CDR3: CASSKSSGSGNNEQFF

size: NA
V: TRBV18
J: TRBJ1-3
D: NA
DNA: TGTGCCAGCTCCTCACAGTTATCTGGAAACACCATATATTTT
CDR3: CASSSQLSGNTIYF

size: NA
V: TRBV28
J: TRBJ1-6
D: NA
DNA: TGTGCCACCGCGCTCAAGTATAATTCACCCCTCCACTTT
CDR3: CATALKYNSPLHF

size: NA
V: TRBV10-1
J: TRBJ2-3
D: NA
DNA: TGCGCCAGCACCCCCGGGGTGCTAGATAACACAGATACGCAGTATTTT
CDR3: CASTPGVLDNTDTQYF

size: NA
V: TRBV28
J: TRBJ2-4
D: NA
DNA: TGTGCCAGCAGAACCCCTCTAGGCCCCAAAAACATTCAGTACTTC
CDR3: CASRTPLGPKNIQYF

size: NA
V: TRBV9
J: TRBJ1-1
D: NA
DNA: TGTGCCAGCAGCGTAGCCCCAGGTAAGACTGAAGCTTTCTTT
CDR3: CASSVAPGKTEAFF

size: NA
V: TRBV19
J: TRBJ2-1
D: NA
DNA: TGTGCCAGTTGGGGCGGGAACTCCTACAATGAGCAGTTCTTC
CDR3: CASWGGNSYNEQFF

size: NA
V: TRBV18
J: TRBJ2-7
D: NA
DNA: TGTGCCAGCTCACGACTGGACAGCCCCACCTACGAGCAGTACTTC
CDR3: CASSRLDSPTYEQYF

size: few
V: TRBV7-2
J: TRBJ2-1
D: TRBD2
DNA: TGTGCCAGCACGAGAAGCGGGACGTACAATGAGCAGTTCTTC
CDR3: CASTRSGTYNEQFF